This TCR beta chain was documented in a study of OX40 agonist ivuxolimab in advanced cancers. Overall study findings and caveats: At doses 0.1 to 3.0 mg/kg, CD4+ and CD8+ clones expanded. In the 0.1-3.0 mg/kg groups, partial responders showed among the lowest expansion.

CDR3 size: 12 residues. The V gene lost 10 bases and the J gene lost 1 base, with 8 bases spanning the gap. The germline V gene has CDR1 MNHEY and CDR2 SVGAGI. Repertoires were generated with immunoSEQ multiplex PCR, while TCRdb's copy carries only in-frame clones and drops some. The sample includes 90,000 to 130,000 clones, roughly 89% of them seen just once. On this clone: Its specificity is not known.

This clonotype originated in an adult with an advanced solid tumor such as melanoma, head and neck, liver or kidney cancer. Sample: CD4+ or CD8+ T cells sorted from blood, taken in a trial of the OX40 agonist ivuxolimab. V and J are TRBV6-5 and TRBJ1-3; D not resolved. The CDR3 coding sequence is TGTGCCACCTACAGTTCTGGAAACACCATATATTTT. It specifies CATYSSGNTIYF.